This entry describes one TCR beta chain. The antigen remains unidentified. Sequencing was performed with immunoSEQ multiplex PCR; in TCRdb, only in-frame clones are kept and a portion is missing. The repertoire consists of about 180,000 clones, with 85% occurring once and the leading ten covering 15% to 20%. This entry belongs to a study of cytomegalovirus exposure and HLA in healthy donors. Findings of the study overall: In vitro data verified a few CMV-associated chains as specific for CMV antigens. Reportedly, cytomegalovirus status was diagnosed with high sensitivity and specificity.

After removal of 6 bases from V and 0 bases from J, the junction contained 8 bases not matched to a gene. Per germline, CDR1 MNHEY and CDR2 SMNVEV (reference sequence). The CDR3 extends over 15 amino acids. The sequenced sample was PBMCs. The sequence was obtained from a man in his late teens or twenties in good health and CMV-seropositive. V and J are TRBV27 and TRBJ2-7, with 7 bases that match TRBD2. The CDR3 reads CASSSSGLVSYEQYF. The CDR3 nucleotides are TGTGCCAGCAGCTCTAGCGGTCTAGTCTCCTACGAGCAGTACTTC.